This T cell receptor beta chain was sequenced during a study of molecular identifiers for immune sequencing clone quantification. Per the germline V gene, CDR1 is SQVTM and CDR2 is ANQGSEA. V lost 7 bases and J lost 0, with 16 bases in between. CDR3 length: 15 residues. This clonotype was seen at least ten times. TCRdb independently ran MiXCR on the PCR reads; one entry per CDR3 protein. This table has about 640,000 distinct CDR3 sequences, about 20% appearing once. The sequenced sample consisted of naive CD8+ T cells from blood, with Jurkat cell RNA spiked in. The subset denotes: FACS-sorted CD8+CD4-CCR7+CD45RA+ naive T cells. This rearrangement joins TRBV29-1 to TRBJ1-3, with D tentatively TRBD1 (5 bases). The receptor's source is a human donor in good health. Some libraries in this study had Jurkat cell RNA spiked in. CDR3 region: CSAEAPRASGNTIYF. CDR3 sequence (DNA): TGCAGCGCCGAGGCTCCCAGGGCCTCTGGAAACACCATATATTTT.